By share, the clone carrying this T cell receptor (beta chain) ranks as medium-sized. The data were obtained in a study of metastatic and nonmetastatic thyroid tumors. Study summary: The study looked at repertoires side by side in blood and in tumor or nodule tissue from malignant and benign thyroid patients.

TCRdb re-called the PCR reads with MiXCR. The table records about 39,000 clones, approximately 20% of them present only once. Thyroid surgery had not been preceded by any treatment in any patient. Germline assignment: CDR1 MDHEN and CDR2 SYDVKM. V was clipped by 4 bases and J by 4 bases; unmatched bases: 10. The CDR3 is made up of 15 amino acids. Sequencing was performed on blood. This rearrangement joins TRBV28 to TRBJ2-7; 7 bases fit TRBD1. This TCR came from a female donor with papillary thyroid cancer or a benign thyroid nodule (not recorded which). Some clones in this sample may be carry-over from other donors' samples. CDR3 sequence reads: CASSSLDRILYEQYF. CDR3 coding DNA: TGTGCCAGCAGTTCACTGGACAGGATCCTTTACGAGCAGTACTTC.